This T cell receptor beta chain appears in the sequencing data of a study of OX40 agonist ivuxolimab in advanced cancers. At the level of the study: Across the patients, intravenous ivuxolimab was delivered every 2 weeks at 0.01 to 10 mg/kg. Dose-escalation cases comprised hepatocellular carcinoma, melanoma, renal cell or head and neck cancer. The eligibility criteria allowed prior anti-PD-1, anti-PD-L1 or anti-CTLA-4 therapy, and around 40% had some.

The assay was immunoSEQ multiplex PCR, and TCRdb's table has in-frame clones only and misses some. Here the sample spans 77,000 or so clones, approximately 85% being singletons. The receptor was derived from an adult with an advanced solid tumor such as melanoma, head and neck, liver or kidney cancer. The source material was CD4+ or CD8+ T cells sorted from blood, sampled in a trial of the OX40 agonist ivuxolimab.

DNA for the CDR3: TGTGCCAGCAGCTCGGGACAGGGGCAGAGCTACACCTTC. Translating gives CASSSGQGQSYTF. The chain employs TRBV7-3 and TRBJ1-2, with 10 positions matching TRBD1. Germline V gene lookup returns CDR1 SGHTA and CDR2 FQGTGA. The V segment lost 4 bases and the J segment 9 bases; nucleotides outside the gene matches: 5. The CDR3 runs to 13 residues.